This paragraph covers one TCR beta chain sequence. Its antigen remains unidentified. This specimen comes from a study of T cells in localized non-small cell lung cancer. Clones were read by immunoSEQ multiplex PCR, and TCRdb kept only the in-frame ones, dropping some. The sample records tens of thousands of clones, 87% being singletons. Regarding the study as a whole: Adjacent lung had a median about 60 of the 100 largest tumor clones.

Germline CDR1 is SNHLY and CDR2 is FYNNEI. Trimming removed 7 bases at V and 0 bases at J, with 12 bases between. CDR3 length equals 14 residues. The sample in question was peripheral blood, obtained before any cancer treatment. This chain joins TRBV2 and TRBJ1-2; D perhaps matches TRBD1 (6 bases). The clonotype was recovered from a man aged 40-75 years with stage I squamous cell lung carcinoma. The CDR3 reads CASMNDRPNYGYTF. The CDR3 region has the DNA TGTGCCAGCATGAACGACAGGCCTAACTATGGCTACACCTTC.